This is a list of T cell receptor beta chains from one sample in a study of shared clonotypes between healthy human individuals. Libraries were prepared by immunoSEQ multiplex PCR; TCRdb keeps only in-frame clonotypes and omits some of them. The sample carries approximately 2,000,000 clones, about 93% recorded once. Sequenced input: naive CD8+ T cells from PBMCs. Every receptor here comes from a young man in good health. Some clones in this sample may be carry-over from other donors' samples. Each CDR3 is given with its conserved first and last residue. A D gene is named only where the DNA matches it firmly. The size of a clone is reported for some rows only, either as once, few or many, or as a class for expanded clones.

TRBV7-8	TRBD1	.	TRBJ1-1	CASSPRTGPDTEAFF	TGTGCCAGCAGCCCACGGACAGGACCGGACACTGAAGCTTTCTTT
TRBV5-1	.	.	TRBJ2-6	CASSPQSSGANVLTF	TGCGCCAGCAGCCCCCAGAGCTCTGGGGCCAACGTCCTGACTTTC
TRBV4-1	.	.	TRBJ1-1	CASSQELGGTNTEAFF	TGCGCCAGCAGCCAAGAGTTAGGCGGTACGAACACTGAAGCTTTCTTT
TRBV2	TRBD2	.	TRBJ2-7	CASRDSGRARYEQYF	TGTGCCAGCAGGGATAGCGGGAGGGCCCGCTACGAGCAGTACTTC
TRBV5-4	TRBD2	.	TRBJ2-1	CASSLKREFDNEQFF	TGTGCCAGCAGCTTGAAGCGGGAGTTCGACAATGAGCAGTTCTTC
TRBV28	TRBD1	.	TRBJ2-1	CASSSTGQGSYNEQFF	TGTGCCAGCAGTTCTACGGGACAGGGTTCCTACAATGAGCAGTTCTTC
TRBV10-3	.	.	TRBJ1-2	CAISGLIQDRIPNYGYTF	TGTGCCATCAGTGGCTTAATACAGGACCGGATCCCCAACTATGGCTACACCTTC
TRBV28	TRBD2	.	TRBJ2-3	CASSGRTRGADTQYF	TGTGCCAGCAGTGGACGGACTCGGGGGGCAGATACGCAGTATTTT
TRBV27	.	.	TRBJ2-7	CASSLSAGEKAYEQYF	TGTGCCAGCAGTTTATCAGCCGGGGAAAAGGCCTACGAGCAGTACTTC
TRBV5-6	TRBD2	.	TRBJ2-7	CASSGTSGIDRYF	TGTGCCAGCAGCGGGACTAGCGGGATTGATCGGTACTTC
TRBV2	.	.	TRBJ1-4	CASSDPGELDEKLFF	TGTGCCAGCAGTGACCCAGGGGAACTTGATGAAAAACTGTTTTTT
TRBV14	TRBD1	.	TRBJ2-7	CASSQDWRTGPNEQYF	TGTGCCAGCAGCCAAGATTGGAGGACAGGGCCCAACGAGCAGTACTTC
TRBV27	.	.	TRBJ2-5	CASSLSGQETQYF	TGTGCCAGCAGTTTATCTGGCCAAGAGACCCAGTACTTC
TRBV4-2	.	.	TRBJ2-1	CASSQDHGFYNEQFF	TGTGCCAGCAGCCAAGATCATGGGTTCTACAATGAGCAGTTCTTC
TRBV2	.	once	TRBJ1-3	CASKSDSGNTIYF	TGTGCCAGCAAATCAGACTCTGGAAACACCATATATTTT
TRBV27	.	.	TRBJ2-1	CASRAGTSTYNEQFF	TGTGCCAGCAGGGCCGGGACATCTACCTACAATGAGCAGTTCTTC
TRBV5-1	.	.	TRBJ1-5	CASSLAGPHSNQPQHF	TGCGCCAGCAGCTTGGCAGGGCCCCATAGCAATCAGCCCCAGCATTTT
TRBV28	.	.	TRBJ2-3	CASRTRGDTQYF	TGTGCCAGCAGAACTCGGGGGGATACGCAGTATTTT
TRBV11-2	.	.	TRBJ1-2	CASSLGSASRGYGYTF	TGTGCCAGCAGCTTAGGGTCGGCTAGTCGTGGCTATGGCTACACCTTC
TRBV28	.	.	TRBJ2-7	CASSWNYEQYF	TGTGCCAGCAGTTGGAACTACGAGCAGTACTTC
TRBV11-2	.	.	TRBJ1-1	CASSLSGEVSGITEAFF	TGTGCCAGCAGCTTAAGTGGTGAGGTTTCAGGGATTACTGAAGCTTTCTTT
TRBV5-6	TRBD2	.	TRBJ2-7	CASSWGLGNEQYF	TGTGCCAGCAGCTGGGGACTAGGTAACGAGCAGTACTTC
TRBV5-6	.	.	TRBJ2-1	CASSLVLYNEQFF	TGTGCCAGCAGCTTGGTGCTCTACAATGAGCAGTTCTTC
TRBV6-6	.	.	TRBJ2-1	CASSRYGGRDEQFF	TGTGCCAGCAGTCGCTACGGGGGCAGGGATGAGCAGTTCTTC
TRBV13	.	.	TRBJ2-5	CASSSLDGSGTQYF	TGTGCCAGCAGCTCCCTGGATGGGAGTGGGACCCAGTACTTC